This T cell receptor beta chain was obtained from a study of Ad26.COV2.S vaccination and SARS-CoV-2 variants. Study-wide background: Sample donor was a member of the COV1001 Ad26.COV2.S trial arm. Ad26.COV2.S shots went into the muscle once or twice, 56 days apart.

Treatment here: about 20 received Ad26.COV2.S at low or high dose, single or two shots; roughly five received placebo; per-sample allocation not given. Each sample was drawn 63 days after the first injection (of vaccine or placebo). Findings and caveats of the study: Total T cell responses may have been underestimated by the TCR breadth and depth analyses. Vaccinees reportedly had broad spike-specific CD8+ and CD4+ T cell responses.

The CDR3 covers 14 residues. Germline CDR1 is SGHTA and CDR2 is FQGNSA. Trimming took off 8 bases at V and 7 bases at J, with 18 bases between the two ends. On this clone itself: What it recognizes is unknown.

Assay used: immunoSEQ multiplex PCR; TCRdb lists only in-frame clones, some missing. The table includes approximately 350,000 clones, about four fifths detected once. Source: peripheral blood, taken in a trial of Ad26.COV2.S vaccine versus placebo. The clonotype comes from a person between 18 and 65 years old who received the Ad26.COV2.S COVID-19 vaccine or a placebo. V and J are TRBV7-2 and TRBJ2-1; the D gene is possibly TRBD2 (7 bases). The CDR3 loop is CASGGRGARNEQFF. The CDR3 nucleotides are TGTGCCAGCGGTGGTCGGGGGGCTCGGAATGAGCAGTTCTTC.